Shown below are 15 T cell receptor beta chains from a single sample sequenced in a study of shared clonotypes between healthy human individuals. Assay: immunoSEQ multiplex PCR; the TCRdb copy retains only in-frame clones and omits some. The data show about 2.4 million clones, approximately 94% seen once. The source material was naive CD4+ T cells from PBMCs. Regarding subset: CD45RA+ positively selected. All receptors derive from a young man in good health. Some clones in this sample may be carry-over from other donors' samples.

V is TRBV5-4 and J is TRBJ2-1, with D unresolved. CDR1 is SGHNT and CDR2 is YYREEE in the germline V gene (reference sequence). The CDR3 runs to 15 residues. The germline V and J ends were trimmed by 4 bases and 5 bases, with 16 bases remaining between them. The CDR3 here is CASSPGPAWNNEQFF. In nucleotides, the CDR3 is TGTGCCAGCAGCCCAGGTCCAGCGTGGAACAATGAGCAGTTCTTC.

V gene TRBV7-2 combines with J gene TRBJ2-5; TRBD1 aligns across 7 bases. From germline, CDR1 is SGHTA and CDR2 FQGNSA. Trimming removed 0 bases from V and 2 bases from J; junction bases left unmatched: 3. This CDR3 contains 15 residues. CDR3 sequence: CASSLAGQLQETQYF. Here the CDR3 DNA reads TGTGCCAGCAGCTTAGCGGGACAGCTACAAGAGACCCAGTACTTC.

The chain combines TRBV7-9 with TRBJ2-2; D unresolved. The CDR3 covers 14 residues. V gave up 3 bases and J gave up 2 bases, with 7 bases separating them. Germline CDR1 SEHNR, CDR2 FQNEAQ (reference sequence). CDR3 DNA: TGTGCCAGCAGCTTCACCCTAAACACCGGGGAGCTGTTTTTT. Its protein product is CASSFTLNTGELFF.

This chain joins TRBV5-1 and TRBJ1-1, with D hard to call. V dropped 2 bases and J dropped 3 bases, with 14 bases sitting between them. CDR1 and CDR2 from the germline V gene are SGHRS and YFSETQ. The CDR3 contains 15 residues. For the CDR3, the DNA is TGCGCCAGCAGCTTTCGGACTGTATTTGACACTGAAGCTTTCTTT. Its protein product is CASSFRTVFDTEAFF.

The chain couples TRBV5-4 to TRBJ2-1, with D perhaps TRBD2 (5 bases). V was clipped by 4 bases and J by 0 bases, with 17 bases between them. Germline CDR1 reads SGHNT; CDR2 reads YYREEE (reference sequence). This CDR3 comprises 17 residues. This CDR3 reads CASSPGEGRSSYNEQFF. The CDR3 bases are TGTGCCAGCAGCCCCGGGGAAGGGAGAAGCTCCTACAATGAGCAGTTCTTC.

The gene calls are TRBV23-1 and TRBJ1-5, with a possible D match to TRBD1 (5 bases). TRBV23-1 is identified as an open reading frame with a role that is uncertain. The CDR3 runs to 11 residues. V dropped 11 bases and J dropped 2 bases, with 7 bases sitting between them. The CDR3 DNA sequence: TGCGCCCAGACAGGCAATCAGCCCCAGCATTTT. This gives the protein CAQTGNQPQHF.

CDR3 nucleotide sequence: TGTGCCAGCAAAAAGGGGGCCTCCTACGAGCAGTACTTC. Encoded protein: CASKKGASYEQYF. The J gene is TRBJ2-5, the V gene TRBV6-5, with 7 bases identical to TRBD1. With the DNA end fitting TRBJ2-7 better, the J assignment may be wrong. Germline V gene data show CDR1 as MNHEY and CDR2 as SVGAGI. The CDR3 runs 13 residues.

CDR3 DNA sequence: TGTGCCAGCAGCTTTACCCAATACACTGAAGCTTTCTTT. As protein: CASSFTQYTEAFF. This chain uses TRBV7-8 with TRBJ1-1; D is undetermined. CDR1 is SGHVS and CDR2 is FQNEAQ in the germline V gene. CDR3 length: 13 amino acids. V was pared by 3 bases and J by 3 bases, with 8 bases between.

J is TRBJ1-1 and V is TRBV4-2; D not certain. V gave up 3 bases and J gave up 3 bases, with 20 bases separating them. Germline V CDR1 and CDR2: LGHNA, YNFKEQ. This CDR3 comprises 17 residues. In nucleotides, the CDR3 is TGTGCCAGCAGCCAGACAATCGGGGAGGGAGTAGACACTGAAGCTTTCTTT. This codes for CASSQTIGEGVDTEAFF.

This rearrangement joins TRBV28 to TRBJ2-7; D is perhaps TRBD1 or TRBD2 (5 bases each). V shed 8 bases and J shed 4 bases, with 18 bases lying between them. Looked up from germline, CDR1 is MDHEN and CDR2 is SYDVKM. The CDR3 has 14 residues. The CDR3, as DNA: TGTGCCAGCGCCCTTGCGGGTGGGGGTTACGAGCAGTACTTC. This encodes CASALAGGGYEQYF.

The chain carries TRBV7-2 and TRBJ1-4; no firm D call. The CDR3 loop spans 14 amino acids. The germline gives CDR1 SGHTA, CDR2 FQGNSA. V was shortened by 5 bases and J by 3 bases, with 10 bases between the two germline ends. The CDR3 DNA follows: TGTGCCAGCAGCCACAGTCGGGCTAATGAAAAACTGTTTTTT. Translating gives CASSHSRANEKLFF.

The chain is built from TRBV6-5 and TRBJ1-1; D is possibly TRBD1 (6 bases). The V end lost 3 bases, the J end lost 4 bases, and 12 bases lay between the germline ends. This CDR3 is built from 14 residues. From germline, CDR1 is MNHEY and CDR2 SVGAGI. Here the CDR3 reads CASSYYRAGTEAFF. The CDR3 nucleotides are TGTGCCAGCAGTTATTACAGGGCAGGCACTGAAGCTTTCTTT.

The chain joins TRBV6-4 to TRBJ2-1; 8 bases fit TRBD2. Germline V gene lookup returns CDR1 MRHNA and CDR2 SNTAGT. J gave up 7 bases and V 2 bases, and 10 bases lay outside the gene matches. This CDR3 contains 16 residues. The CDR3 sequence is CASSDGPKGGRNEQFF. In nucleotides, the CDR3 is TGTGCCAGCAGTGACGGCCCAAAGGGCGGGAGGAATGAGCAGTTCTTC.

The chain carries TRBV27 and TRBJ2-5; no reliable D call. CDR1 is MNHEY and CDR2 is SMNVEV in the germline V gene (reference sequence). Trimming shortened V by 6 bases and J by 2 bases, and 10 bases separated the two germline ends. The CDR3 runs 13 residues. The CDR3 coding sequence is TGTGCCAGCAGGCCGGACGTTCAAGAGACCCAGTACTTC. Residues: CASRPDVQETQYF.

The CDR3 nucleotides are TGTGCCATCAGTGAGTCGCGGATTAGCGGATTAAATTTCAATGAGCAGTTCTTC. Encoded protein: CAISESRISGLNFNEQFF. This chain uses TRBV10-3 with TRBJ2-1, with a possible D match to TRBD2 (6 bases). V lost 0 bases, J lost 6 bases, and 21 bases lay in between. The length of the CDR3 is 18 residues. Germline assignment: CDR1 ENHRY and CDR2 SYGVKD.